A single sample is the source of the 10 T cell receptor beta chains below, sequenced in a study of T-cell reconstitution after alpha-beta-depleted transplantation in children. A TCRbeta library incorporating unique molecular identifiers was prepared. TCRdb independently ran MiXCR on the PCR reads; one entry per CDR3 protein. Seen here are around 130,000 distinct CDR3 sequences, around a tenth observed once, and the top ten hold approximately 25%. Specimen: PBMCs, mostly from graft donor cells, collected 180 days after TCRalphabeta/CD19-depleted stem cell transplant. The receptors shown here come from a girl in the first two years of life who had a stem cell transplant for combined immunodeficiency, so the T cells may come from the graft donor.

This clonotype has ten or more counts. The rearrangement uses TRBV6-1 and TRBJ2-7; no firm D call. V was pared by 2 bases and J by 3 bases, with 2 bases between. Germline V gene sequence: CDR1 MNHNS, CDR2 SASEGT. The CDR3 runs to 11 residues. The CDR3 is CASSEFYEQYF. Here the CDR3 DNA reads TGTGCCAGCAGTGAATTCTACGAGCAGTACTTC.

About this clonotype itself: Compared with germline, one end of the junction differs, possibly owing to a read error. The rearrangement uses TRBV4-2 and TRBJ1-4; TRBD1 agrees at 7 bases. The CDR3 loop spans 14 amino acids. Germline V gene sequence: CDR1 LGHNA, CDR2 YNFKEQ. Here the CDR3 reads CARSRQGEGEKLFF. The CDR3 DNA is TGTGCCAGGAGCCGACAGGGCGAAGGTGAAAAACTGTTTTTT.

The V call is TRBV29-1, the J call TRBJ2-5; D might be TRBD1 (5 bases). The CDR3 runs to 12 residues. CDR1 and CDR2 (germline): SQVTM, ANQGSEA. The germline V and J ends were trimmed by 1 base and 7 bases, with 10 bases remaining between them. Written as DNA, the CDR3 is TGCAGCGTTGAAGGGGGCGAAGCGACCCAGTACTTC. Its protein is CSVEGGEATQYF. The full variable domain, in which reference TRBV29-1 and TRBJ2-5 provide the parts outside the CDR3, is SAVISQKPSRDICQRGTSLTIQCQVDSQVTMMFWYRQQPGQSLTLIATANQGSEATYESGFVIDKFPISRPNLTFSTLTVSNMSPEDSSIYLCSVEGGEATQYFGPGTRLLVL.

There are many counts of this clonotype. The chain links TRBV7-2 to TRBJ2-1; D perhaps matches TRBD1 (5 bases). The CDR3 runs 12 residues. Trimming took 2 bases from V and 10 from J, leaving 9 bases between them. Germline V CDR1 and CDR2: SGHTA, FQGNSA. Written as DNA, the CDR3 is TGTGCCAGCAGCTTACAGGGAAGGGAGCAGTTCTTC. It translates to CASSLQGREQFF.

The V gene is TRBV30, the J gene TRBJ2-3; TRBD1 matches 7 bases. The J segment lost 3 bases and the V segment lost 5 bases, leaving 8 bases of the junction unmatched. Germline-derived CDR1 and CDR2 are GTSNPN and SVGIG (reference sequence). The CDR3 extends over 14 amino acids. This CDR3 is CAWSGTATTDTQYF. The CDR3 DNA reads TGTGCCTGGTCCGGGACAGCTACTACAGATACGCAGTATTTT. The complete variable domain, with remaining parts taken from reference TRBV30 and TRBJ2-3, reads SQTIHQWPATLVQPVGSPLSLECTVEGTSNPNLYWYRQAAGRGLQLLFYSVGIGQISSEVPQNLSASRPQDRQFILSSKKLLLSDSGFYLCAWSGTATTDTQYFGPGTRLTVL.

For the CDR3, the DNA is TGTGCCAGCAGTTTTAGGTATACGCAGTATTTT. Its translation: CASSFRYTQYF. The J gene is TRBJ2-3, the V gene TRBV28; no reliable D call. Trimming removed 3 bases at V and 7 bases at J, with 5 bases between. The CDR3 totals 11 residues. CDR1 is MDHEN and CDR2 is SYDVKM in the germline V gene.

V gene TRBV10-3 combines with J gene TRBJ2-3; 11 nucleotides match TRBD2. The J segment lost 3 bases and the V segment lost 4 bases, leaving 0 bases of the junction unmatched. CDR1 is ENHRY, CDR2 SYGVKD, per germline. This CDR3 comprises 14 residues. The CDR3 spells CAISGLAGTDTQYF. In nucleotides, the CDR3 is TGTGCCATCAGTGGACTAGCGGGAACAGATACGCAGTATTTT.

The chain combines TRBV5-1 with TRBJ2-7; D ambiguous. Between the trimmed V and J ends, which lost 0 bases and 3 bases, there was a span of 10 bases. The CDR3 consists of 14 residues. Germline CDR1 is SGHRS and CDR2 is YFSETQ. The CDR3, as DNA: TGCGCCAGCAGCTTGGAGTCAGTTTTCTACGAGCAGTACTTC. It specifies CASSLESVFYEQYF.

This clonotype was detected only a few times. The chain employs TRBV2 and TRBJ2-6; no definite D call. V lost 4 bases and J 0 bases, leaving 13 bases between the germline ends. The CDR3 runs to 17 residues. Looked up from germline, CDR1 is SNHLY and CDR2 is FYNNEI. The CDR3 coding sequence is TGTGCCAGCAGTGCTGAGGCCGCCCGCTCTGGGGCCAACGTCCTGACTTTC. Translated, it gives CASSAEAARSGANVLTF.

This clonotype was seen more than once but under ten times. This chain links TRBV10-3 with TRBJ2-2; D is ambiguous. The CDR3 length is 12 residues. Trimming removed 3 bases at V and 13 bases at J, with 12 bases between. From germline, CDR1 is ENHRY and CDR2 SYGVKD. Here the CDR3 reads CAISEPIGGLFF. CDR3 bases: TGTGCCATCAGTGAACCAATTGGCGGGCTGTTTTTT.